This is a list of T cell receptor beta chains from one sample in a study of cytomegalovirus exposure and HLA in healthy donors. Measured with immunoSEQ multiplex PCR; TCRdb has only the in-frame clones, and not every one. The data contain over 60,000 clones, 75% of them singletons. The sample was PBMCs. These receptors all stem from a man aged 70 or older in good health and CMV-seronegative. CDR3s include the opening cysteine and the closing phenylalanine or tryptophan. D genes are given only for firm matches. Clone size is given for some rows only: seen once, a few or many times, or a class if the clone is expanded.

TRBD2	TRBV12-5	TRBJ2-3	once	TGTGCTAGTGGTTTGGGCAGGGAGGGAGCAGATACGCAGTATTTT	CASGLGREGADTQYF
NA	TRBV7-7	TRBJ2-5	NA	TGTGCTAGCAGCTTAACTCTGGACAGTGGGACCCAGTACTTC	CASSLTLDSGTQYF
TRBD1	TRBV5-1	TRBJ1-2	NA	TGCGCCAGCAGCTTGGACAGGGGCAACTATGGCTACACCTTC	CASSLDRGNYGYTF
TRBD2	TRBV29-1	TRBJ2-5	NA	TGCAGCGTTGATGGACTAGCGGGGTTAGAGACCCAGTACTTC	CSVDGLAGLETQYF
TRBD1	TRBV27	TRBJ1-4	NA	TGTGCCAGCTCGCGTCTAAGGGGACAGCTGGTTTTT	CASSRLRGQLVF
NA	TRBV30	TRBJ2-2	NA	TGTGCCTGGAATCGGTGGGTTTCGGGGAACACCGGGGAGCTGTTTTTT	CAWNRWVSGNTGELFF
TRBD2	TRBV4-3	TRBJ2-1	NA	TGCGCCAGCAGCAAAGAGCGGGGCGTCTACAATGAGCAGTTCTTC	CASSKERGVYNEQFF
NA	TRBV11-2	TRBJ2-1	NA	TGTGCCAGCAGCTTAGGTTCCAGCTACAATGAGCAGTTCTTC	CASSLGSSYNEQFF
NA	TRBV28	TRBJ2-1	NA	TGTGCCAGCATTCAGGGGAGCTCCTACAATGAGCAGTTCTTC	CASIQGSSYNEQFF
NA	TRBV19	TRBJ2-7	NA	TGTGCCAGTAGTATCGCTACAGGAAGGACAGAGAAGTACTTC	CASSIATGRTEKYF
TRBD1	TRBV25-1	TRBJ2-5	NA	TGTGCCAGCAGTGATAGGGGCAGGGGGTTAACTGAGACCCAGTACTTC	CASSDRGRGLTETQYF
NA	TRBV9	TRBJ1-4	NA	TGTGCCAGCAGCCCGGGGATGGATCGGGTCCCTAACGTGTTTTTT	CASSPGMDRVPNVFF
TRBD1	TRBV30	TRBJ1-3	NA	TGTGCCTGGAGTGTTCTTGGGACAGGCAGAAACACCATATATTTT	CAWSVLGTGRNTIYF
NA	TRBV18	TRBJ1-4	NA	TGTGCCAGCTCACCACCGAATATCCGAGTCCATGTCTCCGCAACTAATGAAAAACTGTTTTTT	CASSPPNIRVHVSATNEKLFF
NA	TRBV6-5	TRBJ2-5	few	TGTGCCAGCAGAAATACAGTGGCAGAGACCCAGTACTTC	CASRNTVAETQYF
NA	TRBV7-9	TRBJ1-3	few	TGTTCCAGCAGTCCGGCGGGGTACACCATATATTTT	CSSSPAGYTIYF
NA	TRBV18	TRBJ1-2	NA	TGTGCCAGCTCACCCCGGGAGGGACTAAACTATGGCTACACCTTC	CASSPREGLNYGYTF
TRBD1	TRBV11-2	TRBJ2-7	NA	TGTGCCAGCAGCTCCTTGGGTAGACAGGGTAATCAAAAAGGCTACGAGCAGTACTTC	CASSSLGRQGNQKGYEQYF
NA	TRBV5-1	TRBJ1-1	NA	TGCGCCAGCACCGTGGGGGGGGGCACTGAAGCTTTCTTT	CASTVGGGTEAFF
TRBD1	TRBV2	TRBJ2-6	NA	TGTGCCAGCATGCGGGGACAGGGGGCGCGGGGGGCCAACGTCCTGACTTTC	CASMRGQGARGANVLTF
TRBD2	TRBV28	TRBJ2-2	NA	TGTGCCAGCAGTTGGGGGGGGACTAGAGGTCTAGGCGGGGAGCTGTTTTTT	CASSWGGTRGLGGELFF
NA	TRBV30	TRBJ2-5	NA	TGTGCCTGGAGTGTCTCTGGGCAGGGTGGGGAGACCCAGTACTTC	CAWSVSGQGGETQYF
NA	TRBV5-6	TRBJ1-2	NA	TGTGCCAGCAGCTTGGGGGCAGGGGTTAGCTATGGCTACACCTTC	CASSLGAGVSYGYTF
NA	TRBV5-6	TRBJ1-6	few	TGTGCCAGCAGCCTCGGGGGGAGTAATAATTCACCCCTCCACTTT	CASSLGGSNNSPLHF
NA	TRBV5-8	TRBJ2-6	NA	TGTGCCAGCAGTCGTGACAGTATCTCTGGGGCCAACGTCCTGACTTTC	CASSRDSISGANVLTF